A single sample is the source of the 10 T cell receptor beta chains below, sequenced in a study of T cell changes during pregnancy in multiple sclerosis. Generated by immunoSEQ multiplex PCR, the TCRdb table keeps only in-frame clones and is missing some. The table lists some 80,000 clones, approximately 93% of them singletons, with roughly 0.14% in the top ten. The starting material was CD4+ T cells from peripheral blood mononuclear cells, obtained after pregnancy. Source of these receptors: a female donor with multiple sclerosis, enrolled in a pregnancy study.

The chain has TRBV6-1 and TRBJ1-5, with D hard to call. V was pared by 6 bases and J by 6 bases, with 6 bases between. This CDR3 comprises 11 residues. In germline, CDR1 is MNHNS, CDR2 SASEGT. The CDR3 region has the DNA TGTGCCAGCAGCATCGGTCAGCCCCAGCATTTT. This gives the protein CASSIGQPQHF.

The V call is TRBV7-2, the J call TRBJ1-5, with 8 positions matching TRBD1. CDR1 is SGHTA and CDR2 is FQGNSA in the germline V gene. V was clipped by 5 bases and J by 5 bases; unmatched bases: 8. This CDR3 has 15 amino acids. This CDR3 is CASSPGGRGYQPQHF. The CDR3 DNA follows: TGTGCCAGCAGCCCAGGGGGCAGGGGTTATCAGCCCCAGCATTTT.

CDR3 nucleotide sequence: TGTGCCAGCAGCTTAGACGGGGGGGGGCAGGAGACCCAGTACTTC. This encodes CASSLDGGGQETQYF. The genes are TRBV7-9 and TRBJ2-5; 8 bases line up with TRBD2. CDR3 length: 15 amino acids. The trim removed 1 base at V and 5 bases at J, leaving 6 bases unmatched. Germline CDR1 and CDR2: SEHNR and FQNEAQ (reference sequence).

CDR3 sequence reads: CASSLGDRGIGELFF. The CDR3 nucleotides are TGTGCCAGCAGCTTGGGGGACAGGGGGATCGGGGAGCTGTTTTTT. V usage is TRBV7-8 and J usage is TRBJ2-2, with 11 bases fitting TRBD1. CDR3 size: 15 residues. The V segment lost 3 bases and the J segment 7 bases; nucleotides outside the gene matches: 4. CDR1 and CDR2 from the germline V gene are SGHVS and FQNEAQ.

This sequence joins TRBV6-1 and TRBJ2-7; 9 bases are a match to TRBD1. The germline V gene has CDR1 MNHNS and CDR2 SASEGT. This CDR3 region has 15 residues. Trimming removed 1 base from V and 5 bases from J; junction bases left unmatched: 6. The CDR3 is CASSEVRTGVDEQYF. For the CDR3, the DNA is TGTGCCAGCAGTGAAGTGAGGACAGGGGTCGACGAGCAGTACTTC.

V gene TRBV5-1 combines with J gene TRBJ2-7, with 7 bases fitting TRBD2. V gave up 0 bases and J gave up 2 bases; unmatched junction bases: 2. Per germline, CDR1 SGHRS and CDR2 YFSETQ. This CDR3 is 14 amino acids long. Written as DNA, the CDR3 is TGCGCCAGCAGCTTGGGCGCGGGAGCCTACGAGCAGTACTTC. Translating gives CASSLGAGAYEQYF. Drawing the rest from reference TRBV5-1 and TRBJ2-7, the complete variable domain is KAGVTQTPRYLIKTRGQQVTLSCSPISGHRSVSWYQQTPGQGLQFLFEYFSETQRNKGNFPGRFSGRQFSNSRSEMNVSTLELGDSALYLCASSLGAGAYEQYFGPGTRLTVT.

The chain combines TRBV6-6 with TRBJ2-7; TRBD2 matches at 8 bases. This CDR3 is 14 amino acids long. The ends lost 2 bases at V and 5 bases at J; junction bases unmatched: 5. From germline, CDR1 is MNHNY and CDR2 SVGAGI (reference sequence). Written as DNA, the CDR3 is TGTGCCAGCAGTTACGGGACTAGTGCAAACGAGCAGTACTTC. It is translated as CASSYGTSANEQYF.

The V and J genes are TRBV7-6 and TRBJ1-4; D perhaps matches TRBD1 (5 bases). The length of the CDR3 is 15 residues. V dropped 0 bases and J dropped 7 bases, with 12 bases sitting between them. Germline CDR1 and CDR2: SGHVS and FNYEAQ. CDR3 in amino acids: CASSLAAGLGEKLFF. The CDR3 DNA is TGTGCCAGCAGCTTAGCCGCGGGGCTCGGTGAAAAACTGTTTTTT.

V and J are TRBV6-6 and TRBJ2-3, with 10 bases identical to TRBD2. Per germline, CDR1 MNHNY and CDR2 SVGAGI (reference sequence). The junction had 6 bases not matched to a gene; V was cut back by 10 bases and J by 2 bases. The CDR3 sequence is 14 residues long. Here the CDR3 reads CAIKREGNTDTQYF. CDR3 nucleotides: TGTGCCATTAAGCGGGAGGGTAACACAGATACGCAGTATTTT.

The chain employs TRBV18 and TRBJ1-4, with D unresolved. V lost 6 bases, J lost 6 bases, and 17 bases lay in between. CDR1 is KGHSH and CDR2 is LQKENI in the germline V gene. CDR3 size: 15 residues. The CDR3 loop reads CASSLVVGSHEKLFF. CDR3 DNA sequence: TGTGCCAGCTCCCTCGTTGTCGGGTCTCATGAAAAACTGTTTTTT.